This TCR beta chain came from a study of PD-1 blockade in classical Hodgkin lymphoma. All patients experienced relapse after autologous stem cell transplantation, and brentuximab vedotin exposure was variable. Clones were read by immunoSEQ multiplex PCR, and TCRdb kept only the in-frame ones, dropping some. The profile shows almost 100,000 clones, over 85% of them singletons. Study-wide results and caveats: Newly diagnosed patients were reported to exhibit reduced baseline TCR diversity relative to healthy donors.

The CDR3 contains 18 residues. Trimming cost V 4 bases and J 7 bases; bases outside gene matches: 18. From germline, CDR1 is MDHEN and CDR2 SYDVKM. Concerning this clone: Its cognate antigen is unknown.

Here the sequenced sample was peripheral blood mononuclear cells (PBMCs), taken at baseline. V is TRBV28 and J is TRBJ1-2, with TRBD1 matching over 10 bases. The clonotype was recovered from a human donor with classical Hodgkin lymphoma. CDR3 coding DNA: TGTGCCAGCAGTTGCAGGGACAGGGGCGCGAGAGAGGACTGTGGCTACACCTTC. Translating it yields CASSCRDRGAREDCGYTF.